A selection of T cell receptor beta chains follows, all from one sample in a study of blood T cells in healthy people across ages. One entry per CDR3 protein results from TCRdb running MiXCR on the 5' RACE reads. The table lists 1.5 million to 2 million distinct CDR3 sequences, 28% of them singletons. Sample: blood. The receptors derive from a woman in her 30s in good health. Both conserved end residues are part of each CDR3. Each record gives: clone size, D gene, V gene, J gene, CDR3 protein, CDR3 DNA. A D gene is named only where the DNA matches it firmly. Size values are once, few and many counts, or a class for expanded clones, and some rows have none.

NA,TRBD2,TRBV6-1,TRBJ2-1,CASSATRGTLEQFF,TGTGCCAGCAGTGCCACGCGGGGGACTCTTGAGCAGTTCTTC
many,NA,TRBV12-3/TRBV12-4,TRBJ2-4,CASSFGDANIQYF,TGTGCCAGCAGTTTCGGGGACGCGAACATTCAGTACTTC
few,TRBD1,TRBV12-5,TRBJ2-1,CASGTGQGANEQFF,TGTGCTAGTGGCACGGGACAGGGGGCTAATGAGCAGTTCTTC
NA,TRBD1,TRBV20-1,TRBJ1-1,CSARSGGPGTEAFF,TGCAGTGCTAGGTCAGGGGGGCCGGGGACTGAAGCTTTCTTT
many,NA,TRBV6-5,TRBJ2-7,CASGPYSYEQYF,TGTGCCAGCGGCCCCTACTCCTACGAGCAGTACTTC
NA,TRBD2,TRBV2,TRBJ2-5,CASRIRGEETQYF,TGTGCCAGCAGGATACGGGGGGAAGAGACCCAGTACTTC
NA,NA,TRBV7-6,TRBJ1-1,CASSPVGGEITEAFF,TGTGCCAGCAGCCCCGTGGGGGGGGAGATAACTGAAGCTTTCTTT
few,NA,TRBV6-5,TRBJ1-2,CASSYLESRQVRYGYTF,TGTGCCAGCAGTTACCTCGAGTCTAGACAAGTCCGTTATGGCTACACCTTC
NA,NA,TRBV6-5,TRBJ2-7,CASNSPTGRNEQYF,TGTGCCAGCAATTCTCCGACAGGAAGGAACGAGCAGTACTTC
few,NA,TRBV12-3/TRBV12-4,TRBJ1-6,CASSPNPGPNSPLHF,TGTGCCAGCAGTCCCAACCCAGGGCCTAATTCACCCCTCCACTTT
NA,NA,TRBV10-1,TRBJ2-3,CASSESPARADTQYF,TGCGCCAGCAGTGAGTCACCAGCGCGCGCAGATACGCAGTATTTT
NA,TRBD1,TRBV5-1,TRBJ2-3,CASAKGTGNTDTQYF,TGCGCCAGCGCCAAAGGGACAGGTAACACAGATACGCAGTATTTT
NA,NA,TRBV5-1,TRBJ2-5,CASIPTDSPSETQYF,TGCGCCAGCATCCCTACCGACAGTCCTTCAGAGACCCAGTACTTC
NA,NA,TRBV11-3,TRBJ2-7,CASSRRTYNEQYF,TGTGCCAGCAGCCGACGGACCTACAATGAGCAGTACTTC
many,TRBD2,TRBV5-1,TRBJ2-1,CASSPGRGSSYNEQFF,TGTGCCAGCAGCCCGGGGCGCGGGAGCTCCTACAATGAGCAGTTCTTC
NA,TRBD1,TRBV6-6,TRBJ2-1,CTSRGIQGGGNEQFF,TGTACCAGCAGGGGAATACAGGGGGGAGGCAATGAGCAGTTCTTC
NA,NA,TRBV4-1,TRBJ1-1,CASSQGALKMNTEAFF,TGCGCCAGCAGCCAGGGGGCACTGAAGATGAACACTGAAGCTTTCTTT
NA,NA,TRBV6-1,TRBJ1-4,CASRLTAHLRTNEKLFF,TGTGCCAGCAGGCTCACGGCTCACCTTCGAACTAATGAAAAACTGTTTTTT
NA,TRBD1,TRBV6-6,TRBJ1-2,CASSYLGQGEGYTF,TGTGCCAGCAGTTACCTGGGACAGGGGGAAGGCTACACCTTC
few,TRBD2,TRBV29-1,TRBJ2-7,CSVSRRPGGGLDEQYF,TGCAGCGTTAGTCGGAGACCGGGAGGGGGGCTCGACGAGCAGTACTTC
few,NA,TRBV24-1,TRBJ2-6,CATSGGLPSPGANVLTF,TGTGCCACCAGTGGAGGACTCCCCAGCCCAGGGGCCAACGTCCTGACTTTC
many,NA,TRBV9,TRBJ2-4,CASSVGTGRNIQYF,TGTGCCAGCAGCGTAGGTACTGGGAGGAACATTCAGTACTTC
once,NA,TRBV7-2,TRBJ1-1,CASSPRAGAFF,TGTGCCAGCAGCCCCCGCGCCGGAGCTTTCTTT
NA,NA,TRBV25-1,TRBJ1-2,CASSNVGESATPRGYTF,TGTGCCAGCTCAAACGTGGGGGAATCGGCAACACCGCGGGGCTACACCTTC
few,NA,TRBV7-9,TRBJ1-2,CASSLEGGGGYTF,TGTGCCAGCAGCTTAGAAGGAGGAGGAGGCTACACCTTC
NA,TRBD2,TRBV7-9,TRBJ2-1,CASSPWTSDADEQFF,TGTGCCAGCAGCCCCTGGACTAGCGATGCCGATGAGCAGTTCTTC
NA,NA,TRBV5-1,TRBJ2-1,CASSLGIPRQRDNEQFF,TGCGCCAGCAGCCTTGGAATCCCCCGACAGAGAGACAATGAGCAGTTCTTC
many,NA,TRBV7-2,TRBJ2-6,CASSASGDRGANVLTF,TGTGCCAGCAGCGCCTCAGGGGACCGGGGGGCCAACGTCCTGACTTTC
many,TRBD2,TRBV7-2,TRBJ2-1,CASSIDSGSSYNEQFF,TGTGCCAGCAGCATAGATAGCGGGAGCTCCTACAATGAGCAGTTCTTC
NA,TRBD1,TRBV19,TRBJ2-7,CASSMKTGSSYEQYF,TGTGCCAGTAGTATGAAGACAGGGAGCTCCTACGAGCAGTACTTC
few,NA,TRBV7-8,TRBJ1-5,CASSKTDNQPQHF,TGTGCCAGCAGCAAGACAGATAATCAGCCCCAGCATTTT
NA,NA,TRBV5-1,TRBJ2-5,CASSTSGRMYQETQYF,TGCGCCAGCAGCACCTCGGGACGGATGTACCAAGAGACCCAGTACTTC
many,TRBD2,TRBV9,TRBJ2-7,CASRPTSPISYEQYF,TGTGCCAGCAGGCCGACTAGCCCCATCTCCTACGAGCAGTACTTC
NA,NA,TRBV28,TRBJ1-2,CASSLHRDSGYTF,TGTGCCAGCAGTTTACACCGGGATAGTGGCTACACCTTC
NA,NA,TRBV12-3/TRBV12-4,TRBJ2-3,CASSLESLSTDAQYF,TGTGCCAGCAGTTTAGAGAGCCTTAGCACAGATGCGCAGTATTTT
NA,NA,TRBV20-1,TRBJ1-2,CSARPVAQGHTF,TGCAGTGCTAGGCCGGTGGCGCAGGGCCACACCTTC
few,NA,TRBV29-1,TRBJ2-2,CSAEGGTGELFF,TGCAGCGCAGAAGGGGGCACCGGGGAGCTGTTTTTT
many,NA,TRBV6-6,TRBJ2-7,CASSFNRDWRDEQYF,TGTGCCAGCAGTTTCAACCGGGACTGGAGAGACGAGCAGTACTTC
many,NA,TRBV5-1,TRBJ2-7,CASSSLSLRAAKPGEQYF,TGCGCCAGCAGCTCCCTAAGTTTGAGAGCGGCAAAGCCGGGCGAGCAGTACTTC
NA,NA,TRBV7-9,TRBJ2-3,CASSSLKSGTDTQYF,TGTGCCAGCAGCTCCCTCAAGAGTGGCACCGATACGCAGTATTTT
NA,TRBD2,TRBV2,TRBJ2-5,CASGWGSGGQETQYF,TGTGCCAGCGGCTGGGGGAGCGGGGGCCAAGAGACCCAGTACTTC
NA,NA,TRBV27,TRBJ2-1,CASSSGRGASYNEQFF,TGTGCCAGCAGTTCCGGCAGGGGCGCCTCCTACAATGAGCAGTTCTTC
NA,NA,TRBV20-1,TRBJ1-6,CSATQADNSPLHF,TGCAGTGCGACCCAGGCGGATAACTCACCCCTCCACTTT
NA,TRBD2,TRBV24-1,TRBJ2-1,CATSPSSGSNEQFF,TGTGCCACCAGTCCGTCTAGCGGGAGCAATGAGCAGTTCTTC
many,TRBD2,TRBV7-6,TRBJ2-7,CASSLEGTSLEQYF,TGTGCCAGCAGCTTAGAGGGGACTAGCCTCGAGCAGTACTTC
NA,NA,TRBV7-2,TRBJ1-6,CASSFGGMASPLHF,TGTGCCAGCAGCTTTGGGGGGATGGCTTCACCCCTCCACTTT
many,NA,TRBV7-7,TRBJ2-3,CASSLNIADTQYF,TGTGCCAGCAGCTTAAATATCGCTGATACGCAGTATTTT
NA,NA,TRBV14,TRBJ2-4,CASSPRAGPENIQYF,TGTGCCAGCAGCCCCAGGGCGGGACCCGAAAACATTCAGTACTTC
NA,NA,TRBV27,TRBJ2-1,CAKGPEGVLARNEQFF,TGTGCCAAGGGCCCGGAGGGGGTTTTAGCAAGAAATGAGCAGTTCTTC
NA,TRBD1,TRBV20-1,TRBJ1-5,CSATGRGQGNWQPQHF,TGCAGTGCTACTGGCCGGGGACAGGGTAATTGGCAGCCCCAGCATTTT